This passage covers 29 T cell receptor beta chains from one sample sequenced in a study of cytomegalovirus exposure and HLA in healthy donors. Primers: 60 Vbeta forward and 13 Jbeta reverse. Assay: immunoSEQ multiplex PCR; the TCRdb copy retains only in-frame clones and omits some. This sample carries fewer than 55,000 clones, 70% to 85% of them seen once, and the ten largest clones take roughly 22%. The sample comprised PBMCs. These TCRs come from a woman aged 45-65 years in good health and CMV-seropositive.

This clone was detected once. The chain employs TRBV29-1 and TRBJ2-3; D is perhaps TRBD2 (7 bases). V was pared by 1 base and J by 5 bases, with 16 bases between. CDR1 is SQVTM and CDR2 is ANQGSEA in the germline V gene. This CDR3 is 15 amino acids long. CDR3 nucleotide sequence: TGCAGCGTTGAAGGAGGTGGGGGGGCGGGAGATACGCAGTATTTT. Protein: CSVEGGGGAGDTQYF.

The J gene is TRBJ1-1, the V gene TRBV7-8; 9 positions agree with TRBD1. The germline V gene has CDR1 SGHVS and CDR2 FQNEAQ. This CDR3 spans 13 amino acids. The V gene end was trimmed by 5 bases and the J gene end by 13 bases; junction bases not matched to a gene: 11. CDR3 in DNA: TGTGCCAGCAGCGCGGGACAGGGTTACGATGTTTTCTTT. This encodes CASSAGQGYDVFF.

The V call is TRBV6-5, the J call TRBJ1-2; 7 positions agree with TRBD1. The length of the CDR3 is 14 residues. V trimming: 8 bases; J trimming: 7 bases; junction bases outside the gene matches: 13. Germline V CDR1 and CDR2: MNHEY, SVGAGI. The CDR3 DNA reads TGTGCCAGCCGAGTAGAAGAGGGGGCCTCTGGCTACACCTTC. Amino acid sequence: CASRVEEGASGYTF.

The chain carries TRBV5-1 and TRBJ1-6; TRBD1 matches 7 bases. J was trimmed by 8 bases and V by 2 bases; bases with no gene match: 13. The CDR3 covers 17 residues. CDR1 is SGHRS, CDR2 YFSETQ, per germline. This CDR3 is CASSFSSPDRKDSPLHF. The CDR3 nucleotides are TGCGCCAGCAGCTTCTCTTCTCCGGACAGGAAAGATTCACCCCTCCACTTT.

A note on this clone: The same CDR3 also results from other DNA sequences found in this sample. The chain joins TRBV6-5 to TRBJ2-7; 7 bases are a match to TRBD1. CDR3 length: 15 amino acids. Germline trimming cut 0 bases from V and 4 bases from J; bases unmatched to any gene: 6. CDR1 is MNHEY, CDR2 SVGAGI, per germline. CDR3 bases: TGTGCCAGCAGTTACTCGGACAGGTTAATTTACGAGCAGTACTTC. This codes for CASSYSDRLIYEQYF.

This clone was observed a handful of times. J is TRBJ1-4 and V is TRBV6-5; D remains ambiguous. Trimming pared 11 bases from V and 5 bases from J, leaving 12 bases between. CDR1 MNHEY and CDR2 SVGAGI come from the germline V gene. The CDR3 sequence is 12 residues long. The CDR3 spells CAAGRGNEKLFF. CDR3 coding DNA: TGTGCCGCGGGTCGAGGAAATGAAAAACTGTTTTTT.

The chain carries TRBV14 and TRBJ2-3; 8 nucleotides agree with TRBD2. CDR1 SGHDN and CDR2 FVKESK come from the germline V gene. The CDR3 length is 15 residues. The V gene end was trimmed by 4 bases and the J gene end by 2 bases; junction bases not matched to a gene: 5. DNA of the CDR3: TGTGCCAGCAGCCCTAGACTAGCGATCACAGATACGCAGTATTTT. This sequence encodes CASSPRLAITDTQYF.

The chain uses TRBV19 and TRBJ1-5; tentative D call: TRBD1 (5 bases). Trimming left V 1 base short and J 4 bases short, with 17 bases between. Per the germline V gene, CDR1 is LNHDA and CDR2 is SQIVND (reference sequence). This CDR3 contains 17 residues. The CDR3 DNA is TGTGCCAGTAGTATAGGTATCCGCCGACAGTTTAATCAGCCCCAGCATTTT. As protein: CASSIGIRRQFNQPQHF. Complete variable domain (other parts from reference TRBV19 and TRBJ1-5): DGGITQSPKYLFRKEGQNVTLSCEQNLNHDAMYWYRQDPGQGLRLIYYSQIVNDFQKGDIAEGYSVSREKKESFPLTVTSAQKNPTAFYLCASSIGIRRQFNQPQHFGDGTRLSIL.

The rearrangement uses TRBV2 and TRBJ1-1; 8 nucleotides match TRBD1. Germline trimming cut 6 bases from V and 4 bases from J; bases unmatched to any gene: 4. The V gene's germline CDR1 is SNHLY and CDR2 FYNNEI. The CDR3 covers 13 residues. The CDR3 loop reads CASRRQGRTEAFF. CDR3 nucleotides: TGTGCCAGCAGGCGACAGGGGCGCACTGAAGCTTTCTTT.

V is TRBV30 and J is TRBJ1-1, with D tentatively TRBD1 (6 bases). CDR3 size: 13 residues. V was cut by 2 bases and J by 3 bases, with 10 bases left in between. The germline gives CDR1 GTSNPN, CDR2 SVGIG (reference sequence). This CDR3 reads CAWSSGVDTEAFF. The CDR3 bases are TGTGCCTGGAGTTCAGGGGTGGACACTGAAGCTTTCTTT.

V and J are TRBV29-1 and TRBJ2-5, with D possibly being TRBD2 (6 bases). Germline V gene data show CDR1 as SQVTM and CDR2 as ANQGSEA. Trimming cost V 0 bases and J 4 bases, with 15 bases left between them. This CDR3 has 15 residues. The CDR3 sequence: CSVEDSGVGRETQYF. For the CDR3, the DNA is TGCAGCGTTGAAGATAGTGGAGTCGGGAGAGAGACCCAGTACTTC. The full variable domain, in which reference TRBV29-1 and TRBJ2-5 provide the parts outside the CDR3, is SAVISQKPSRDICQRGTSLTIQCQVDSQVTMMFWYRQQPGQSLTLIATANQGSEATYESGFVIDKFPISRPNLTFSTLTVSNMSPEDSSIYLCSVEDSGVGRETQYFGPGTRLLVL.

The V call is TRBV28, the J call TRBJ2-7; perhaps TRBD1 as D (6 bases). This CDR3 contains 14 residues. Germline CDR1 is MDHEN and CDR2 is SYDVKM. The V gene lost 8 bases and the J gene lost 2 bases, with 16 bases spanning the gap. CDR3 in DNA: TGTGCCAGCTCAGCCCGGGACAACCCCTACGAGCAGTACTTC. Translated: CASSARDNPYEQYF.

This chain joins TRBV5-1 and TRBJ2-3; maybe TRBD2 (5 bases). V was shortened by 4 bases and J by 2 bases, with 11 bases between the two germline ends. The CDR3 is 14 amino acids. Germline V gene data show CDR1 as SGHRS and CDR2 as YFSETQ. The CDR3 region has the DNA TGCGCCAGCAGCCCGGACTTTTTCACAGATACGCAGTATTTT. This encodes CASSPDFFTDTQYF.

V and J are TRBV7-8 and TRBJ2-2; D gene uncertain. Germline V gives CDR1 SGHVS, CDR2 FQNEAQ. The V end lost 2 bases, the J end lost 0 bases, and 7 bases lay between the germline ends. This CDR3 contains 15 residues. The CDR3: CASSLSITNTGELFF. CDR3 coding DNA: TGTGCCAGCAGCTTATCCATCACGAACACCGGGGAGCTGTTTTTT.

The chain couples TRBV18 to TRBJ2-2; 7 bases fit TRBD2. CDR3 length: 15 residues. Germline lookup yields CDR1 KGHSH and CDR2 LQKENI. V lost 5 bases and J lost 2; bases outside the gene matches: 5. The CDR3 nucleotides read TGTGCCAGCTCAGGGCAGGGACTAAACACCGGGGAGCTGTTTTTT. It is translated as CASSGQGLNTGELFF.

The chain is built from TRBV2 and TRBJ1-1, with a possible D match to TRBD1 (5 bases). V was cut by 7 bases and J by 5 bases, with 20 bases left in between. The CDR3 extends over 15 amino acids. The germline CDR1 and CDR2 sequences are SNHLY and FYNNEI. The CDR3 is CASKFSPGGLTEAFF. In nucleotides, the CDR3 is TGTGCCAGCAAGTTTTCCCCCGGGGGATTGACTGAAGCTTTCTTT.

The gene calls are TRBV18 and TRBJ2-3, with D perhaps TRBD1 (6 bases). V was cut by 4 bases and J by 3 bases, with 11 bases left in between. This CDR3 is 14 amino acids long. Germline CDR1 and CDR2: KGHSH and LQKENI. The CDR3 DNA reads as TGTGCCAGCTCACGACAGGCGTTAACAGATACGCAGTATTTT. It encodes CASSRQALTDTQYF.

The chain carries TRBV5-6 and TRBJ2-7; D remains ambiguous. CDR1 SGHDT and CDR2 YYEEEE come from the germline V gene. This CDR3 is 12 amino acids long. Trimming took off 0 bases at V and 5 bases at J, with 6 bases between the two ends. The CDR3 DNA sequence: TGTGCCAGCAGCTTGGTCAGAAACGAGCAGTACTTC. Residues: CASSLVRNEQYF.

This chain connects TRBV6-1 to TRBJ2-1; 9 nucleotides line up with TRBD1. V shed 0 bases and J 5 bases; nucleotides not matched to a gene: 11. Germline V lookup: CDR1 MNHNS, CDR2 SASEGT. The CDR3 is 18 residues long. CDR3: CASSEALGGQGWNNEQFF. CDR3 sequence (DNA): TGTGCCAGCAGTGAAGCCCTGGGCGGACAGGGGTGGAACAATGAGCAGTTCTTC.

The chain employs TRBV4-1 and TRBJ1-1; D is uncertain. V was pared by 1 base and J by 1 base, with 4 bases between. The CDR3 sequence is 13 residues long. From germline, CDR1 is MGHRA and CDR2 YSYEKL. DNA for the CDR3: TGCGCCAGCAGCCAAGTCCGGAACACTGAAGCTTTCTTT. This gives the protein CASSQVRNTEAFF.

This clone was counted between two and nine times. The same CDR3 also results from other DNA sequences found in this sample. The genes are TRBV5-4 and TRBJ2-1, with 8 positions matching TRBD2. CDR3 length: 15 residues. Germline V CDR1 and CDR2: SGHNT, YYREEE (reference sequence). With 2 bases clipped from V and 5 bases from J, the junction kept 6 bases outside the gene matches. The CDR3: CASSFLAGRNNEQFF. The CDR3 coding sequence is TGTGCCAGCAGCTTCTTAGCGGGGCGCAACAATGAGCAGTTCTTC. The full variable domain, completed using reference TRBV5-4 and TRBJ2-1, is ETGVTQSPTHLIKTRGQQVTLRCSSQSGHNTVSWYQQALGQGPQFIFQYYREEENGRGNFPPRFSGLQFPNYSSELNVNALELDDSALYLCASSFLAGRNNEQFFGPGTRLTVL.

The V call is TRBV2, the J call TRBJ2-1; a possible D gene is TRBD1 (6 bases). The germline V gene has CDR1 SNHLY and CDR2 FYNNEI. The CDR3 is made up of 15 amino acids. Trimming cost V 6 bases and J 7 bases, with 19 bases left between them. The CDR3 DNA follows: TGTGCCAGCAGGGGGGTCAGGGGTCTATGGAATGAGCAGTTCTTC. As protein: CASRGVRGLWNEQFF.

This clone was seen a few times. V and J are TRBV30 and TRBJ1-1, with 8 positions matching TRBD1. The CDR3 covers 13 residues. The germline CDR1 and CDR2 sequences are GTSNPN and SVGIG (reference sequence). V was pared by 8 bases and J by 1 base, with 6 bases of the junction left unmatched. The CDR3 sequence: CAGTQGANTEAFF. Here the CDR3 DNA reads TGTGCCGGTACCCAGGGGGCGAACACTGAAGCTTTCTTT.

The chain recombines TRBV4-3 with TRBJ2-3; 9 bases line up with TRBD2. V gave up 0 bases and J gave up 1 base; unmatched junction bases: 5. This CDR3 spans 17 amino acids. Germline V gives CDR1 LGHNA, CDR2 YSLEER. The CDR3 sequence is CASSQDWAGGRTDTQYF. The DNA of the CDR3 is TGCGCCAGCAGCCAAGATTGGGCGGGGGGGCGCACAGATACGCAGTATTTT.

CDR3 nucleotide sequence: TGTGCCAGCAGCCCAGGGGGCCCTGAAGCTTTCTTT. The encoded protein is CASSPGGPEAFF. The chain joins TRBV14 to TRBJ1-1; TRBD1 matches at 8 bases. The CDR3 is made up of 12 amino acids. Germline V CDR1 and CDR2: SGHDN, FVKESK. With 4 bases clipped from V and 6 bases from J, the junction kept 1 base outside the gene matches.

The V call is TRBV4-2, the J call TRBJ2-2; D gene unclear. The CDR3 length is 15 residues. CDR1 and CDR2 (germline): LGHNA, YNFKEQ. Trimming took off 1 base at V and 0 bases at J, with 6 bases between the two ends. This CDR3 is CASSQGVSNTGELFF. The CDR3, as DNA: TGTGCCAGCAGCCAAGGAGTTTCGAACACCGGGGAGCTGTTTTTT.

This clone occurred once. In nucleotides, the CDR3 is TGTGCCACCAGTGGGGGGGTCCGACAGCCCCAGCATTTT. Amino acids: CATSGGVRQPQHF. The rearrangement uses TRBV15 and TRBJ1-5; maybe TRBD1 (5 bases). The V end was cut by 6 bases, the J end by 7 bases, with 13 bases between. The CDR3 contains 13 residues. Germline CDR1 reads LNHNV; CDR2 reads YYDKDF (reference sequence).

CDR3 DNA: TGTGCCACCTCGAGGGGAGGGGGTCGAGTCCAAGAGACCCAGTACTTC. It yields the protein CATSRGGGRVQETQYF. The rearrangement uses TRBV19 and TRBJ2-5, with a weak D call TRBD2 (7 bases). This CDR3 region has 16 residues. Germline V gene sequence: CDR1 LNHDA, CDR2 SQIVND (reference sequence). The ends were cut back, 10 bases at V and 1 base at J, with 22 bases in the middle.

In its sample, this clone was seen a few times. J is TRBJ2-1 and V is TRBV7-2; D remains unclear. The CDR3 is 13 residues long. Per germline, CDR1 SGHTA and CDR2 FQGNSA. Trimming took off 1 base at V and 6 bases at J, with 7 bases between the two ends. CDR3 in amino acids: CASSLGLPNEQFF. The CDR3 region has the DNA TGTGCCAGCAGCTTAGGCCTACCCAATGAGCAGTTCTTC.